This T cell receptor (beta chain) was sequenced for a study of T-cell reconstitution after alpha-beta-depleted transplantation in children (dated by TCRdb to the mid-2010s). Turning to the overall study: Using TCR repertoire profiling, the study followed T-cell immune reconstitution in a quantitative way in children after TCRalphabeta/CD19-depleted allogeneic hematopoietic cell transplantation.

CDR1 and CDR2 (GTSNPN, SVGIG) derive from the germline V gene (reference sequence). Including cysteine and phenylalanine, the CDR3 has 14 amino acids. Left in the record is the CDR3 DNA by itself, 42 bases read in frame from the first base. The germline ends are 17 bases apart after V is trimmed by 3 bases and J by 6 bases. Note on this clonotype: The specificity of this receptor is unknown. The sample holds no much larger clone one base away, and base qualities are not on file.

Library creation used PCR. The sequencer listed for this sample is Illumina HiSeq 2500. Molecular barcoding was employed in the preparation of TCR libraries, with unique molecular identifiers being used to normalize TCRbeta repertoire quantification. TCRdb reworked the public reads: Q25 trimming with fastp, MiXCR clone assembly, productive beta chains retained. Rows with one shared CDR3 protein collapse into an entry with the most common genes and DNA. In this sample the table shows 230,000 or so distinct CDR3 sequences, more than 10% of which occur a single time. The ten largest account for around 3% of the sample.

The sequence joins TRBV30 to TRBJ1-1; a tentative D match to TRBD1 spans 6 bases. This specimen was PBMCs from the stem cell graft donor, taken from the stem cell graft. The TCR sequence derives from a human donor who donated a stem cell graft to a child with acute lymphoblastic leukemia. The sequence in DNA is TGTGCCTGGAGCAAACCGGGGGGCAGACCTGAAGCTTTCTTT. This yields the protein CAWSKPGGRPEAFF.